This TCR beta chain emerged from a study of metastatic and nonmetastatic thyroid tumors. Turning to the study itself: Patients with malignant and benign thyroid disease provided blood and tumor or nodule tissue, whose repertoires were compared.

Original processing notes: A papillary thyroid cancer distant-metastasis classifier was built from CDR3 differences across clinicopathological groups. TCRdb reanalyzed the PCR reads with MiXCR. TCRdb, rather than the study authors, made the V and J calls. The sample yields more than 20,000 clones, roughly 13% seen once. None of the patients had undergone any treatment ahead of thyroid surgery. This clone was observed at least ten times. The length of the CDR3 is 17 residues. Per the germline V gene, CDR1 is LGHNA and CDR2 is YNFKEQ. V gave up 2 bases and J gave up 2 bases, with 19 bases separating them.

This clonotype was obtained from a female donor with papillary thyroid cancer or a benign thyroid nodule (not recorded which). Some clones in this sample may be carry-over from other donors' samples. Sequencing was done on a sample of blood. The chain joins TRBV4-2 to TRBJ2-7; perhaps D is TRBD1 or TRBD2 (5 bases each). This chain's CDR3 is CASSQPSGQASTYEQYF. The CDR3 nucleotides are TGTGCCAGCAGCCAACCCTCGGGGCAGGCCAGCACCTACGAGCAGTACTTC.